This T cell receptor (beta chain) was recovered during a study of post-analysis software for immune sequencing data. Study details: The disease courses covered relapsing-remitting, secondary progressive and progressive-relapsing multiple sclerosis. Study observations and caveats: Strong co-clustering by F measure was evident for samples that had been prepared in the same batch. Four to six TRBV segments were more frequent in patients than controls; TRBV5-6, TRBV5-1 and TRBV20-1 belonged to this group. Versus controls, multiple sclerosis patients showed significantly lower diversity (normalized Chao1).

TCR beta cDNA libraries had unique molecular identifiers. Via MiXCR, TCRdb re-called the PCR reads, giving one row per CDR3 protein. The sample comprises approximately 400,000 distinct CDR3 sequences, around a third of which are singletons, and roughly 13% rests with the top ten. This CDR3 region has 13 residues. CDR1 is SGHTA, CDR2 FQGNSA, per germline. Trimming stripped 6 bases from V and 2 bases from J, with 9 bases between. As regards this clonotype: As yet, its antigen is unknown.

The chain links TRBV7-2 to TRBJ2-3; D gene uncertain. This TCR was recovered from a girl aged 5-17 years with multiple sclerosis. The sequenced material came from blood. In nucleotides, the CDR3 is TGTGCCAGCAGTGACACTTTCACAGATACGCAGTATTTT. Its translation: CASSDTFTDTQYF.